This TCR beta chain was captured in a study of glioma-infiltrating T cells. This CDR3 is built from 12 residues. The germline V gene has CDR1 WNHNN and CDR2 SYGVQD (reference sequence). V was trimmed by 4 bases and J by 16 bases, leaving 17 bases between them. The iRepertoire nested amplicon-rescue multiplex PCR amplified TCR alpha and beta CDR3s from RNA. One-step reverse transcription and amplification started from roughly 100-400 ng of tissue mRNA or PBMC total RNA. TCRdb re-called the multiplex PCR reads with MiXCR, one entry per CDR3 protein. The repertoire includes about 130,000 distinct CDR3 sequences, more than 20% of them detected once, and about a quarter sits in the top ten. This clonotype has just a few counts. No antigen is known for it. General study results and limits: CDR3 overlap between tissue and blood was very small. Non-neoplastic patients had below-expected tissue-blood divergence, while all gliomas exceeded expectation.

Sequencing used glioma tissue, nonneoplastic brain tissue, or PBMCs (not recorded which). The TCR was taken from a human donor with low-grade glioma or glioblastoma, undergoing nonglioma brain surgery, or in good health (not recorded which). The V call is TRBV10-1, the J call TRBJ2-1; D call uncertain. The CDR3 DNA reads TGCGCCAGCAGTGTTCCCGACGGGCCCTTCTTCTTC. It codes for CASSVPDGPFFF.